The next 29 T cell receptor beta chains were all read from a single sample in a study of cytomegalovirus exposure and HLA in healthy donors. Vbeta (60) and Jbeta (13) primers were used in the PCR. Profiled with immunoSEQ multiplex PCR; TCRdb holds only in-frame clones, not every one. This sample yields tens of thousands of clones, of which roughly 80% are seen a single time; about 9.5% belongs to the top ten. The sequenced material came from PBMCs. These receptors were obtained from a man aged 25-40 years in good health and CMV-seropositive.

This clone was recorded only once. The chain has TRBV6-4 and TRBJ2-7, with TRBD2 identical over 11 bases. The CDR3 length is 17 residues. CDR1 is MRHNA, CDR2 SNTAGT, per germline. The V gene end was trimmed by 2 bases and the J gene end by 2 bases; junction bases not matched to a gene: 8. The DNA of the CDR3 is TGTGCCAGCAGTGACCCGGCTAGCGGGGGGTTTGCCTACGAGCAGTACTTC. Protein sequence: CASSDPASGGFAYEQYF.

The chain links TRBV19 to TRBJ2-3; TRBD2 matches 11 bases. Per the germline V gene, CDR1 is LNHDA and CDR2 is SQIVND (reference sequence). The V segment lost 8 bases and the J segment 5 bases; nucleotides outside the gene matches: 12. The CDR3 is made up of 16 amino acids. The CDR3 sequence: CASSSGSGGGKDTQYF. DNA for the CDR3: TGTGCCAGTTCCTCCGGTAGCGGGGGGGGGAAAGATACGCAGTATTTT.

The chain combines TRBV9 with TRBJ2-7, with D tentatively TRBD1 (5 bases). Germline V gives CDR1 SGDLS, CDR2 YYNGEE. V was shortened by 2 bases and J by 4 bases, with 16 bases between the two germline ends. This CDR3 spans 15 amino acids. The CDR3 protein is CASSVEGAASYEQYF. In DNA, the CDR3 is TGTGCCAGCAGCGTGGAAGGGGCGGCGAGTTACGAGCAGTACTTC.

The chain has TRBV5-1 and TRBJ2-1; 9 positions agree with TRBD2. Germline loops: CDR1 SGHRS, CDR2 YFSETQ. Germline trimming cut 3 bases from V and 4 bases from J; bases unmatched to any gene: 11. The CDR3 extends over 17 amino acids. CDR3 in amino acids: CASSSEPGLADYNEQFF. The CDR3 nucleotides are TGCGCCAGCAGCTCTGAACCGGGACTAGCAGATTACAATGAGCAGTTCTTC.

CDR3 nucleotide sequence: TGTGCCAGCAGCTTAGGGCGGGGGAGGAACAATGAGCAGTTCTTC. Translation gives CASSLGRGRNNEQFF. The V gene is TRBV11-3, the J gene TRBJ2-1, with 7 bases aligning to TRBD2. J lost 5 bases, V lost 1 base, and 5 bases had no gene match. CDR3 length: 15 residues. The V gene's germline CDR1 is SGHNT and CDR2 YENEEA.

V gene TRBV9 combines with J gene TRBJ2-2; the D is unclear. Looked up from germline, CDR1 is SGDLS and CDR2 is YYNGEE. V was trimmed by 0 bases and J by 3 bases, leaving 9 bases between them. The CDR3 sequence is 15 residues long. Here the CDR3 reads CASSVGARDTGELFF. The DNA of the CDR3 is TGTGCCAGCAGCGTAGGAGCTAGAGACACCGGGGAGCTGTTTTTT.

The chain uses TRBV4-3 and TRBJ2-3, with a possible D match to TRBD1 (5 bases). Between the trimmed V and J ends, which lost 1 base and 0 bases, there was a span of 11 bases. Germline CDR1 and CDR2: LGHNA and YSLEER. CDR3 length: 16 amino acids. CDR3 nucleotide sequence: TGCGCCAGCAGCCAAGGGTCAGGGCTAAGCACAGATACGCAGTATTTT. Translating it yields CASSQGSGLSTDTQYF.

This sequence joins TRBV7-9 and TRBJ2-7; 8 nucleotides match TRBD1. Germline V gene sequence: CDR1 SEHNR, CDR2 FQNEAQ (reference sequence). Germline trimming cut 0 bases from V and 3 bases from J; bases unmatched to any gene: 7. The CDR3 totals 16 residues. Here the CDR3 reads CASSLALSGQDYEQYF. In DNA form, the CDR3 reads TGTGCCAGCAGCTTAGCGCTATCGGGACAGGACTACGAGCAGTACTTC.

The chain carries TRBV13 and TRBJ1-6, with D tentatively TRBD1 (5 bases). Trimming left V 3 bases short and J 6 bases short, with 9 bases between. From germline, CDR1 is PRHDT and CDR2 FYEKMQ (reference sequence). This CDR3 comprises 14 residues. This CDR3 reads CASSFRGFNSPLHF. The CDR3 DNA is TGTGCCAGCAGCTTCCGGGGGTTTAATTCACCCCTCCACTTT.

Written as DNA, the CDR3 is TGCGCCAGCAGCCCCACCAACGGACTAGCGGGGGGCAATGAGCAGTTCTTC. Encoded protein: CASSPTNGLAGGNEQFF. The rearrangement uses TRBV5-1 and TRBJ2-1, with 14 bases matching TRBD2. CDR1 is SGHRS, CDR2 YFSETQ, per germline. There are 17 residues in the CDR3. The V segment lost 4 bases and the J segment 6 bases; nucleotides outside the gene matches: 9.

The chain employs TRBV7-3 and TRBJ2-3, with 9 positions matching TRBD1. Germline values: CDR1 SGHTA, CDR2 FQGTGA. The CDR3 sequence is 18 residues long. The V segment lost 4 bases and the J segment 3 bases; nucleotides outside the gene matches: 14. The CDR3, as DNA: TGTGCCAGCAGCTCAAAGCCCTCAGGGGGACAGGGTACAGATACGCAGTATTTT. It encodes CASSSKPSGGQGTDTQYF.

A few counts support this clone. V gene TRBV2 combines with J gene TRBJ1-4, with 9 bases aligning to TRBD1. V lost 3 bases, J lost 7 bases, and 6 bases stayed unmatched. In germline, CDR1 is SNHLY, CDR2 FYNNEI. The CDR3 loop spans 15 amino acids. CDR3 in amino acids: CASSEGDRDGEKLFF. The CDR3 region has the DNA TGTGCCAGCAGTGAGGGGGACAGGGATGGTGAAAAACTGTTTTTT. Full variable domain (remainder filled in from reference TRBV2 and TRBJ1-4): EPEVTQTPSHQVTQMGQEVILRCVPISNHLYFYWYRQILGQKVEFLVSFYNNEISEKSEIFDDQFSVERPDGSNFTLKIRSTKLEDSAMYFCASSEGDRDGEKLFFGSGTQLSVL.

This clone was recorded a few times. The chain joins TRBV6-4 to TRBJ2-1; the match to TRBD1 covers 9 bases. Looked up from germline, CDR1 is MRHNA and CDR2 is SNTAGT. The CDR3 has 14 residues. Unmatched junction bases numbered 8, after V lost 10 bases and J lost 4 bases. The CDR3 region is CANSGTGRYNEQFF. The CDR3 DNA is TGTGCCAATTCCGGGACAGGGAGATACAATGAGCAGTTCTTC.

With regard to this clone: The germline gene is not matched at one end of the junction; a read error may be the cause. CDR3 DNA sequence: TGTGCCAGCAGTCCCCTCGGGGTTGGTAATTTACCCCTCCACTTT. Encoded protein: CASSPLGVGNLPLHF. This chain uses TRBV6-6 with TRBJ1-6; D is undetermined. The CDR3 has 15 residues. The V gene's germline CDR1 is MNHNY and CDR2 SVGAGI (reference sequence).

CDR3 region: CASSLTGNEQFF. CDR3 DNA sequence: TGTGCCAGCAGCTTGACAGGGAATGAGCAGTTCTTC. The chain links TRBV5-5 to TRBJ2-1; D might be TRBD1 (6 bases). Germline V gives CDR1 SGHKS, CDR2 YYEKEE (reference sequence). Trimming cost V 1 base and J 7 bases, with 6 bases left between them. The CDR3 length is 12 residues.

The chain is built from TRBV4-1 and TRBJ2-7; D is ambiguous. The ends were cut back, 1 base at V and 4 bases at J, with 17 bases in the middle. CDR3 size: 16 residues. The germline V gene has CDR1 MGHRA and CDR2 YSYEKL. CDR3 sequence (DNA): TGCGCCAGCAGCCAAGTATTCGAACCGCAGACTTACGAGCAGTACTTC. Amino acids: CASSQVFEPQTYEQYF.

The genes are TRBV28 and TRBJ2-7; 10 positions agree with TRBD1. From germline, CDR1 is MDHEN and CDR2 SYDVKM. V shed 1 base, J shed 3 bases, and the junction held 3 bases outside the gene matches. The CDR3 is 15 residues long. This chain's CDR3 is CASSLSDRGDYEQYF. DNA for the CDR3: TGTGCCAGCAGTTTATCGGACAGGGGGGACTACGAGCAGTACTTC.

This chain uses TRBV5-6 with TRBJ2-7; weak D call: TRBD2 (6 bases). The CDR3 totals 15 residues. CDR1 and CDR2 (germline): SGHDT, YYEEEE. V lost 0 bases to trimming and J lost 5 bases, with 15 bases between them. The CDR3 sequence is CASSLGSGGSHEQYF. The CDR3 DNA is TGTGCCAGCAGCTTGGGTTCTGGAGGGTCCCACGAGCAGTACTTC.

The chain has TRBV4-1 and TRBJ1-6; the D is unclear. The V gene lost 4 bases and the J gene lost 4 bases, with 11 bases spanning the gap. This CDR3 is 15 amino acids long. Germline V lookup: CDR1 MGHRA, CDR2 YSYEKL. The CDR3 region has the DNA TGCGCCAGCAGCCCCCTAGTAGGATATAATTCACCCCTCCACTTT. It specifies CASSPLVGYNSPLHF.

The CDR3 spells CAWSVASIPSYEQYF. The CDR3, as DNA: TGTGCCTGGAGTGTAGCATCCATCCCCTCATACGAGCAGTACTTC. The V call is TRBV30, the J call TRBJ2-7; D is ambiguous. CDR1 is GTSNPN and CDR2 is SVGIG in the germline V gene (reference sequence). V lost 0 bases and J lost 4, with 16 bases in between. This CDR3 has 15 residues.

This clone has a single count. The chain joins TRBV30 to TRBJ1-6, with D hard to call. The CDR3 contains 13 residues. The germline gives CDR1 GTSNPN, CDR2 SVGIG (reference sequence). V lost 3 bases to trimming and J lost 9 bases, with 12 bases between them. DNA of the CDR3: TGTGCCTGGAGATATGGTCGCGGTTCACCCCTCCACTTT. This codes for CAWRYGRGSPLHF.

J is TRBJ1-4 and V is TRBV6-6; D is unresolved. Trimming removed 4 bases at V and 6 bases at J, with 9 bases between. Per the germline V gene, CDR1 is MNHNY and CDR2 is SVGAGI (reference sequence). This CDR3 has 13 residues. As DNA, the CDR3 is TGTGCCAGCAGTTTTAAGAGGGATGAAAAACTGTTTTTT. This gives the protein CASSFKRDEKLFF.

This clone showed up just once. The CDR3 nucleotides read TGTGCCAGCCGGCGGGGGGGCGGAGAGACCCAGTACTTC. Amino acid sequence: CASRRGGGETQYF. V gene TRBV5-6 combines with J gene TRBJ2-5, with 9 bases aligning to TRBD2. CDR1 is SGHDT, CDR2 YYEEEE, per germline. CDR3 length: 13 residues. With V trimmed by 7 bases and J by 4 bases, 5 bases remained unmatched.

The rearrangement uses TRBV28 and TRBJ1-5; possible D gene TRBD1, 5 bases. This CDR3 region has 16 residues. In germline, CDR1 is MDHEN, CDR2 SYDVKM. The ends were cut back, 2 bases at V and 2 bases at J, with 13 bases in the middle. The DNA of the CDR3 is TGTGCCAGCAGTTTAGAGGGACTGAGGGGCAATCAGCCCCAGCATTTT. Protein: CASSLEGLRGNQPQHF.

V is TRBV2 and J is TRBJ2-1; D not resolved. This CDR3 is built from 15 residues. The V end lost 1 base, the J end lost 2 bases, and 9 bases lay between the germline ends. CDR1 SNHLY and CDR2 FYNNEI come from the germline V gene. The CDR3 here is CASSEVIGPYNEQFF. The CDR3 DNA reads TGTGCCAGCAGTGAAGTTATTGGCCCCTACAATGAGCAGTTCTTC.

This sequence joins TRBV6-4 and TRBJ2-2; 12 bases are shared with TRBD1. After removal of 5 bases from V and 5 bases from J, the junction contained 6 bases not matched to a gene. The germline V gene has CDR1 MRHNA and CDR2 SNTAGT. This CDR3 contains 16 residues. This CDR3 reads CASSRRDRGLTGELFF. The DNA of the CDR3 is TGTGCCAGCAGTCGCCGGGACAGGGGGCTGACCGGGGAGCTGTTTTTT.

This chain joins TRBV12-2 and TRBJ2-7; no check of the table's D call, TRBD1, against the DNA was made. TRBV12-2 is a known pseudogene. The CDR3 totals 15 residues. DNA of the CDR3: TGTGACTGGGGGGACAGCGGTCTCCTAGGGGACGAGCAGTACTTC. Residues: CDWGDSGLLGDEQYF.

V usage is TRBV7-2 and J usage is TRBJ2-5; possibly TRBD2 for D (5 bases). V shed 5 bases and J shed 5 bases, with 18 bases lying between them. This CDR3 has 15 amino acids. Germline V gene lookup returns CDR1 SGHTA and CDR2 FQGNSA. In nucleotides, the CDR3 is TGTGCCAGCAGCGCCAGACACGGTACGGGGGAGACCCAGTACTTC. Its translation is CASSARHGTGETQYF.

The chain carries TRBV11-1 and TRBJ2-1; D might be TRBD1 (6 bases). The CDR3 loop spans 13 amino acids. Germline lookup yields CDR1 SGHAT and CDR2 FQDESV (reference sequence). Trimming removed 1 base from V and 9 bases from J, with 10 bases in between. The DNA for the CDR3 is TGTGCCAGCAGCTTAGAACAGGGCCGTGAGCAGTTCTTC. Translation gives CASSLEQGREQFF. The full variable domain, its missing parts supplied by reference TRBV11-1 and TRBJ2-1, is EAEVAQSPRYKITEKSQAVAFWCDPISGHATLYWYRQILGQGPELLVQFQDESVVDDSQLPKDRFSAERLKGVDSTLKIQPAELGDSAMYLCASSLEQGREQFFGPGTRLTVL.